Following are 31 T cell receptor beta chains from one sample sequenced in a study of T cells after posttransplantation cyclophosphamide. A marrow graft followed busulfan-fludarabine conditioning, with cyclophosphamide on days +3 and +4. Profiling relied on immunoSEQ multiplex PCR, and the TCRdb table lists in-frame clones only, not all of them. This sample has 16,000 or so clones; around 94% occur once, and the top ten carry more than 0.45%. The sample consisted of CD4+ T cells sorted from blood, taken after allogeneic stem cell transplant with posttransplant cyclophosphamide. These receptor sequences come from a male patient between 60 and 69 years old who received an allogeneic stem cell transplant from a related donor and was CMV-positive. Some T cells may possibly be graft donor cells.

On this clone itself: Relative to the germline gene, one junction end is altered; a read error may explain this. The chain is built from TRBV7-2 and TRBJ1-1, with 9 bases lining up with TRBD1. The CDR3 extends over 14 amino acids. The germline V gene encodes CDR1 SGHTA and CDR2 FQGNSA. CDR3 coding DNA: TGTGCCAGCAGCTTCTCATCGGGACAGGGTGAAACTTTCTTT. Translation gives CASSFSSGQGETFF. The variable domain in full, with the rest retrieved from reference TRBV7-2 and TRBJ1-1, is GAGVSQSPSNKVTEKGKDVELRCDPISGHTALYWYRQSLGQGLEFLIYFQGNSAPDKSGLPSDRFSAERTGGSVSTLTIQRTQQEDSAVYLCASSFSSGQGETFFGQGTRLTVV.

The gene calls are TRBV6-5 and TRBJ1-5; tentative D call: TRBD1 (6 bases). Deletions cut 10 bases from V and 1 base from J, with 17 bases between. This CDR3 comprises 15 residues. Germline lookup yields CDR1 MNHEY and CDR2 SVGAGI. The CDR3 DNA reads as TGTGCCACCTCGACTGGGGGCTGGAGCAATCAGCCCCAGCATTTT. This codes for CATSTGGWSNQPQHF.

The chain employs TRBV9 and TRBJ2-3, with D unclear. There are 15 residues in the CDR3. V dropped 7 bases and J dropped 0 bases, with 15 bases sitting between them. The germline V gene has CDR1 SGDLS and CDR2 YYNGEE. In nucleotides, the CDR3 is TGTGCCAGCGCTCTACGCCCCCAAAGCACAGATACGCAGTATTTT. Its translation is CASALRPQSTDTQYF.

This rearrangement joins TRBV2 to TRBJ1-2, with 7 bases aligning to TRBD1. CDR1 and CDR2 (germline): SNHLY, FYNNEI. This CDR3 region has 14 residues. Trimming cost V 6 bases and J 0 bases; bases outside gene matches: 4. The CDR3 is CASSRDSPNYGYTF. CDR3 in DNA: TGTGCCAGCAGCAGGGACAGCCCTAACTATGGCTACACCTTC.

The V call is TRBV4-2, the J call TRBJ1-2; TRBD1 agrees at 9 bases. The CDR3 has 15 amino acids. Germline V gives CDR1 LGHNA, CDR2 YNFKEQ. Trimming took 4 bases from V and 0 from J; bases not matched to a gene: 3. CDR3 nucleotide sequence: TGTGCCAGCAGCCGGGACAGGGACTCTAACTATGGCTACACCTTC. It translates to CASSRDRDSNYGYTF.

CDR3 nucleotides: TGTGCCAGCAGCTTGGCGAGTACTACCGGGGAGCTGTTTTTT. It specifies CASSLASTTGELFF. This rearrangement joins TRBV5-4 to TRBJ2-2; no definite D call. Trimming removed 0 bases from V and 5 bases from J, with 8 bases in between. The germline V gene encodes CDR1 SGHNT and CDR2 YYREEE (reference sequence). The CDR3 is made up of 14 amino acids.

This chain links TRBV2 with TRBJ2-2, with 9 bases matching TRBD2. CDR1 and CDR2 (germline): SNHLY, FYNNEI. The ends lost 8 bases at V and 5 bases at J; junction bases unmatched: 6. The CDR3 runs to 14 residues. CDR3 nucleotides: TGTGCCAGCTCGGACGGACTAGCGACCGGGGAGCTGTTTTTT. It specifies CASSDGLATGELFF.

The chain links TRBV5-6 to TRBJ1-1; 10 nucleotides match TRBD1. This CDR3 has 17 amino acids. Trimming at V came to 1 base and at J to 3 bases, leaving 9 bases not matched to a gene. The germline V gene encodes CDR1 SGHDT and CDR2 YYEEEE. The CDR3 here is CASSLYSGTGVYTEAFF. In DNA form, the CDR3 reads TGTGCCAGCAGCTTGTATTCCGGGACAGGGGTATACACTGAAGCTTTCTTT.

The rearrangement joins TRBV14 to TRBJ2-3, with TRBD2 matching over 8 bases. Germline V gene sequence: CDR1 SGHDN, CDR2 FVKESK. The CDR3 contains 16 residues. Germline trimming cut 0 bases from V and 4 bases from J; bases unmatched to any gene: 6. CDR3 DNA: TGTGCCAGCAGCCAAGATACGGGACTAGGAGCAGATACGCAGTATTTT. Amino acid sequence: CASSQDTGLGADTQYF.

The rearrangement links TRBV7-9 to TRBJ2-1, with unresolved D. This CDR3 contains 15 residues. V was pared by 1 base and J by 4 bases, with 11 bases between. Germline CDR1 and CDR2: SEHNR and FQNEAQ (reference sequence). CDR3 DNA: TGTGCCAGCAGCTTAGATGTCAGTCGATACAATGAGCAGTTCTTC. Translation: CASSLDVSRYNEQFF.

The chain combines TRBV7-2 with TRBJ1-2; 8 bases line up with TRBD1. The CDR3 has 12 residues. Trimming cost V 5 bases and J 7 bases; bases outside gene matches: 3. Looked up from germline, CDR1 is SGHTA and CDR2 is FQGNSA. CDR3 region: CASSRTGIGYTF. CDR3 bases: TGTGCCAGCAGCAGGACAGGGATTGGCTACACCTTC.

CDR3 bases: TGTGCCATCAGTGGCGAACAGGGGGTTACCTCTACGGAGCAGTACTTC. It is translated as CAISGEQGVTSTEQYF. This sequence joins TRBV10-3 and TRBJ2-7; 8 positions agree with TRBD1. This CDR3 is 16 amino acids long. Trimming cost V 4 bases and J 7 bases; bases outside gene matches: 15. Germline-derived CDR1 and CDR2 are ENHRY and SYGVKD.

CDR3 in DNA: TGTGCCAGCTCACCCCCGGGTCCGGAACGCACAGATACGCAGTATTTT. Protein: CASSPPGPERTDTQYF. The chain uses TRBV18 and TRBJ2-3; no clear D gene. The CDR3 is 16 amino acids. CDR1 and CDR2 (germline): KGHSH, LQKENI. V gave up 3 bases and J gave up 1 base, with 14 bases separating them.

CDR3 residues: CASNPPVSTEAFF. CDR3 sequence (DNA): TGTGCCAGTAACCCCCCGGTGAGCACTGAAGCTTTCTTT. The chain joins TRBV19 to TRBJ1-1; D is undetermined. This CDR3 region has 13 residues. Germline CDR1 reads LNHDA; CDR2 reads SQIVND (reference sequence). Trimming removed 7 bases from V and 4 bases from J, with 13 bases in between.

This chain connects TRBV4-3 to TRBJ2-2; D unresolved. The CDR3 has 14 residues. CDR1 and CDR2 (germline): LGHNA, YSLEER. Deletions cut 1 base from V and 4 bases from J, with 7 bases between. The chain's CDR3 is CASSQGPATGELFF. Written as DNA, the CDR3 is TGCGCCAGCAGCCAAGGGCCCGCCACCGGGGAGCTGTTTTTT.

The chain uses TRBV5-6 and TRBJ1-2; 8 bases are a match to TRBD1. Per germline, CDR1 SGHDT and CDR2 YYEEEE. The J segment lost 4 bases and the V segment lost 1 base, leaving 6 bases of the junction unmatched. The CDR3 totals 15 residues. The chain's CDR3 is CASSLRTGGGYGYTF. The CDR3 DNA reads TGTGCCAGCAGCTTGAGAACAGGGGGGGGCTATGGCTACACCTTC.

The chain uses TRBV5-5 and TRBJ1-4, with TRBD1 matching 8 bases. CDR3 size: 17 residues. CDR1 is SGHKS, CDR2 YYEKEE, per germline (reference sequence). The V gene end was trimmed by 3 bases and the J gene end by 2 bases; junction bases not matched to a gene: 9. CDR3 nucleotide sequence: TGTGCCAGCAGCTCACCACGGCAGGGGGCGACTAATGAAAAACTGTTTTTT. It encodes CASSSPRQGATNEKLFF.

The rearrangement uses TRBV28 and TRBJ2-7; maybe TRBD2 (5 bases). CDR3 length: 16 residues. Germline V CDR1 and CDR2: MDHEN, SYDVKM. V was cut by 5 bases and J by 1 base, with 18 bases left in between. CDR3 nucleotides: TGTGCCAGCAGTCGCCAAAGGTGGGGAGCTTCCTACGAGCAGTACTTC. Translating it yields CASSRQRWGASYEQYF.

The chain carries TRBV6-5 and TRBJ2-5; the D gene is possibly TRBD1 (6 bases). The CDR3 has 15 residues. V was clipped by 2 bases and J by 5 bases, with 15 bases between them. The germline V gene encodes CDR1 MNHEY and CDR2 SVGAGI. The CDR3 loop reads CASSYSTGGQETQYF. CDR3 DNA: TGTGCCAGCAGTTACAGCACAGGAGGACAGGAGACCCAGTACTTC.

This chain connects TRBV7-7 to TRBJ2-1; D not resolved. Trimming took 2 bases from V and 9 from J, leaving 11 bases between them. CDR3 length: 13 amino acids. Germline CDR1 is SSHAT and CDR2 is FNYEAQ (reference sequence). Here the CDR3 reads CASSLRPGAEQFF. CDR3 sequence (DNA): TGTGCCAGCAGCTTAAGGCCCGGAGCTGAGCAGTTCTTC. Full variable domain (missing parts from reference TRBV7-7 and TRBJ2-1): GAGVSQSPRYKVTKRGQDVTLRCDPISSHATLYWYQQALGQGPEFLTYFNYEAQPDKSGLPSDRFSAERPEGSISTLTIQRTEQRDSAMYRCASSLRPGAEQFFGPGTRLTVL.

The chain has TRBV4-1 and TRBJ1-6; perhaps TRBD1 as D (5 bases). CDR1 MGHRA and CDR2 YSYEKL come from the germline V gene. This CDR3 comprises 14 residues. The V end lost 4 bases, the J end lost 7 bases, and 11 bases lay between the germline ends. CDR3 residues: CASSRGPGNSPLHF. The CDR3 nucleotides are TGCGCCAGCAGCCGGGGCCCGGGCAATTCACCCCTCCACTTT.

The chain joins TRBV7-6 to TRBJ2-1; 8 bases map to TRBD1. Germline loops: CDR1 SGHVS, CDR2 FNYEAQ. The V gene end was trimmed by 2 bases and the J gene end by 1 base; junction bases not matched to a gene: 4. This CDR3 is 16 amino acids long. CDR3 DNA sequence: TGTGCCAGCAGCTTATTTTGGGACAGGTCCTACAATGAGCAGTTCTTC. Its protein is CASSLFWDRSYNEQFF.

The chain employs TRBV5-4 and TRBJ2-1, with 14 bases aligning to TRBD2. Unmatched junction bases numbered 4, after V lost 4 bases and J lost 7 bases. CDR3 size: 15 residues. The germline CDR1 and CDR2 sequences are SGHNT and YYREEE (reference sequence). The CDR3 sequence: CASSDRTSGGNEQFF. CDR3 bases: TGTGCCAGCAGCGATCGGACTAGCGGGGGGAATGAGCAGTTCTTC.

V is TRBV28 and J is TRBJ2-1; 8 bases match TRBD2. The CDR3 extends over 15 amino acids. CDR1 and CDR2 from the germline V gene are MDHEN and SYDVKM. V shed 5 bases, J shed 1 base, and the junction held 4 bases outside the gene matches. The CDR3 loop reads CASSRSGGSYNEQFF. In DNA form, the CDR3 reads TGTGCCAGCAGTAGAAGCGGGGGATCCTACAATGAGCAGTTCTTC.

The rearrangement uses TRBV11-1 and TRBJ2-7, with 8 bases matching TRBD2. The CDR3 runs to 14 residues. Trimming removed 2 bases from V and 3 bases from J; junction bases left unmatched: 3. Looked up from germline, CDR1 is SGHAT and CDR2 is FQDESV (reference sequence). The CDR3: CASSLSGGLYEQYF. In DNA, the CDR3 is TGTGCCAGCAGCTTATCGGGGGGGCTCTACGAGCAGTACTTC.

The V and J genes are TRBV5-1 and TRBJ2-1; 9 nucleotides line up with TRBD2. V dropped 0 bases and J dropped 3; count of bases not matched to a gene: 10. This CDR3 is 18 amino acids long. The germline gives CDR1 SGHRS, CDR2 YFSETQ. The CDR3 DNA follows: TGCGCCAGCAGCTTGGGGGGGACCCGCGGGGGGGTCTACAATGAGCAGTTCTTC. Residues: CASSLGGTRGGVYNEQFF. Variable domain in full (rest from reference TRBV5-1 and TRBJ2-1): KAGVTQTPRYLIKTRGQQVTLSCSPISGHRSVSWYQQTPGQGLQFLFEYFSETQRNKGNFPGRFSGRQFSNSRSEMNVSTLELGDSALYLCASSLGGTRGGVYNEQFFGPGTRLTVL.

CDR3 nucleotide sequence: TGTGCCAGCACGGGACTAGCGGGGGGGGAGACCCAGTACTTC. This encodes CASTGLAGGETQYF. The J gene is TRBJ2-5, the V gene TRBV2; TRBD2 matches 16 bases. After removal of 7 bases from V and 5 bases from J, the junction contained 1 base not matched to a gene. Germline V gene lookup returns CDR1 SNHLY and CDR2 FYNNEI. This CDR3 contains 14 residues.

This chain connects TRBV19 to TRBJ2-3; 11 positions agree with TRBD2. Trimming cost V 8 bases and J 2 bases; bases outside gene matches: 3. Germline assignment: CDR1 LNHDA and CDR2 SQIVND (reference sequence). The CDR3 extends over 14 amino acids. CDR3 nucleotides: TGTGCCAGTTCTAGCGGGGGGAACACAGATACGCAGTATTTT. The encoded protein is CASSSGGNTDTQYF.

The V call is TRBV30, the J call TRBJ2-2; maybe TRBD1 (5 bases). V lost 0 bases to trimming and J lost 7 bases, with 9 bases between them. CDR1 is GTSNPN, CDR2 SVGIG, per germline (reference sequence). The length of the CDR3 is 13 residues. CDR3 coding DNA: TGTGCCTGGAGTGTCAGGGATCACGGGGAGCTGTTTTTT. Amino acid sequence: CAWSVRDHGELFF.

V gene TRBV5-8 combines with J gene TRBJ2-5, with 9 bases matching TRBD1. The trim removed 6 bases at V and 2 bases at J, leaving 5 bases unmatched. Per germline, CDR1 SGHTS and CDR2 YDEGEE. This CDR3 has 14 residues. The CDR3 DNA follows: TGTGCCAGCAACCAGGACAGGGGACAAGAGACCCAGTACTTC. Translated: CASNQDRGQETQYF. Full variable domain (rest looked up from reference TRBV5-8 and TRBJ2-5): EAGVTQSPTHLIKTRGQQATLRCSPISGHTSVYWYQQALGLGLQFLLWYDEGEERNRGNFPPRFSGRQFPNYSSELNVNALELEDSALYLCASNQDRGQETQYFGPGTRLLVL.

The chain uses TRBV11-2 and TRBJ2-1; 11 bases match TRBD2. The CDR3 consists of 18 residues. CDR1 and CDR2 from the germline V gene are SGHAT and FQNNGV. V trimming: 5 bases; J trimming: 6 bases; junction bases outside the gene matches: 15. The CDR3: CASSQRPGTSGSFNEQFF. CDR3 DNA sequence: TGTGCCAGCAGCCAACGGCCGGGGACTAGCGGCAGCTTCAATGAGCAGTTCTTC.